Listed below are T cell receptor beta chains from one sample, sequenced in a study of cytomegalovirus exposure and HLA in healthy donors. The method was immunoSEQ multiplex PCR; TCRdb's version includes in-frame clones alone and lacks a portion of them. The sample shows 45,000 to 55,000 clones, around 82% of them seen only once. Sequencing used PBMCs. These receptors all stem from a man between 25 and 39 years old in good health and CMV-seropositive. Each CDR3 is given with its conserved first and last residue. Each record gives: D gene, V gene, clone size, J gene, CDR3 protein, CDR3 DNA. A D gene is named only where the DNA matches it firmly. Some rows have no size entry. The others give once, few or many, or a class for an expanded clone.

>-|TRBV2|-|TRBJ2-1
CASILAYNEQFF
TGTGCCAGCATATTAGCCTACAATGAGCAGTTCTTC
>TRBD1|TRBV6-4|-|TRBJ1-1
CASSPGTGLGTEAFF
TGTGCCAGCAGTCCCGGGACAGGGTTGGGCACTGAAGCTTTCTTT
>-|TRBV2|-|TRBJ2-3
CASSESGLDTQYF
TGTGCCAGCAGTGAATCGGGTTTAGATACGCAGTATTTT
>-|TRBV18|-|TRBJ1-1
CASSPFPRMNTEAFF
TGTGCCAGCTCACCATTTCCCAGAATGAACACTGAAGCTTTCTTT
>-|TRBV7-9|-|TRBJ2-3
CASSVAQGGRFRLSDTQYF
TGTGCCAGCAGCGTAGCGCAAGGGGGTAGATTTCGATTATCGGATACGCAGTATTTT
>-|TRBV13|few|TRBJ2-7
CASSRDSYEQYF
TGTGCCAGCAGCCGAGACAGCTACGAGCAGTACTTC
>TRBD1|TRBV7-2|-|TRBJ1-3
CASSLDPSGTGYGNTIYF
TGTGCCAGCAGCTTAGACCCCTCCGGGACAGGCTATGGAAACACCATATATTTT
>-|TRBV5-1|-|TRBJ1-3
CASSLGFLSGNTIYF
TGCGCCAGCAGCCTGGGTTTCCTCTCTGGAAACACCATATATTTT
>-|TRBV7-2|-|TRBJ1-4
CASSPLGTRDEKLFF
TGTGCCAGCAGCCCACTCGGGACTCGCGACGAAAAACTGTTTTTT
>-|TRBV7-2|-|TRBJ1-5
CASSLTGPQHF
TGTGCCAGCAGCTTGACGGGGCCCCAGCATTTT
>TRBD1|TRBV11-2|-|TRBJ2-4
CASSPQGVAKNIQYF
TGTGCCAGCAGCCCACAGGGGGTAGCCAAAAACATTCAGTACTTC
>TRBD2|TRBV11-2|-|TRBJ2-3
CASSPPGLASDTQYF
TGTGCCAGCAGCCCCCCCGGACTAGCATCAGATACGCAGTATTTT
>TRBD2|TRBV6-5|-|TRBJ2-5
CASSLAGAQETQYF
TGTGCCAGCAGTTTAGCGGGGGCGCAAGAGACCCAGTACTTC
>-|TRBV14|-|TRBJ2-5
CASSLVPGVVTQYF
TGTGCCAGCAGCCTTGTACCAGGGGTTGTGACCCAGTACTTC
>TRBD1|TRBV28|-|TRBJ2-7
CASSKGGGYEQYF
TGTGCCAGCAGTAAAGGGGGCGGGTACGAGCAGTACTTC
>-|TRBV9|-|TRBJ2-3
CASSVAGSTDTQYF
TGTGCCAGCAGCGTAGCGGGTAGCACAGATACGCAGTATTTT
>-|TRBV19|-|TRBJ1-3
CASSRELSGNTIYF
TGTGCCAGTAGTCGGGAACTCTCTGGAAACACCATATATTTT
>TRBD1|TRBV11-2|-|TRBJ2-7
CASSLVPPGQGYEQYF
TGTGCCAGCAGCTTAGTACCCCCGGGACAGGGGTACGAGCAGTACTTC
>-|TRBV18|-|TRBJ1-1
CASSLQGEGTEAFF
TGTGCCAGCTCCCTACAGGGTGAGGGGACTGAAGCTTTCTTT
>-|TRBV6-5|-|TRBJ2-5
CASNNDLYQETQYF
TGTGCCAGCAACAACGATCTGTACCAAGAGACCCAGTACTTC
>-|TRBV20-1|-|TRBJ1-1
CSARDYPEAFF
TGCAGTGCTAGGGACTACCCTGAAGCTTTCTTT
>TRBD2|TRBV6-5|-|TRBJ2-1
CASSYSGLAGYNEQFF
TGTGCCAGCAGTTACTCCGGACTAGCGGGATACAATGAGCAGTTCTTC
>-|TRBV5-6|-|TRBJ1-4
CASSLNREGADNEKLFF
TGTGCCAGCAGCCTTAACCGCGAAGGGGCTGATAATGAAAAACTGTTTTTT
>TRBD1|TRBV27|-|TRBJ2-1
CASTTGRSSYNEQFF
TGTGCCAGCACGACAGGGAGAAGCTCCTACAATGAGCAGTTCTTC
>-|TRBV5-6|few|TRBJ1-2
CASTPSVTYNYGYTF
TGTGCCAGCACCCCGAGTGTAACCTATAACTATGGCTACACCTTC
>-|TRBV5-6|-|TRBJ1-1
CASSLTPGDTEAFF
TGTGCCAGCAGCTTGACCCCAGGGGACACTGAAGCTTTCTTT
>-|TRBV14|once|TRBJ1-2
CASSQVEGANYGYTF
TGTGCCAGCAGCCAAGTAGAAGGGGCTAACTATGGCTACACCTTC
>TRBD1|TRBV19|-|TRBJ2-7
CASSMGTGVYEQYF
TGTGCCAGTAGTATGGGGACAGGGGTCTACGAGCAGTACTTC
>-|TRBV4-1|-|TRBJ2-5
CASSQDPQGPGETQYF
TGCGCCAGCAGCCAAGATCCCCAGGGTCCGGGAGAGACCCAGTACTTC
>-|TRBV28|-|TRBJ1-6
CASSSEDSPLHF
TGTGCCAGCAGTTCTGAGGATTCACCCCTCCACTTT
>-|TRBV10-2|-|TRBJ2-7
CASSESPLGIGEQYF
TGCGCCAGCAGTGAGTCCCCCCTCGGGATAGGCGAGCAGTACTTC
>-|TRBV29-1|-|TRBJ2-7
CSVEGQSYEQYF
TGCAGCGTTGAAGGGCAGTCTTACGAGCAGTACTTC
>TRBD2|TRBV10-1|once|TRBJ2-1
CASTRGGGVLDEQFF
TGCGCCAGCACACGGGGCGGGGGGGTCTTGGATGAGCAGTTCTTC
>TRBD1|TRBV19|-|TRBJ1-5
CASSSYRGPKEPQHF
TGTGCCAGTAGTTCTTACAGGGGGCCGAAGGAGCCCCAGCATTTT
>TRBD2|TRBV11-3|-|TRBJ2-5
CASSLMGTSGGVPEETQYF
TGTGCCAGCAGCTTAATGGGGACTAGCGGGGGGGTCCCGGAAGAGACCCAGTACTTC
>-|TRBV5-6|few|TRBJ1-2
CASSPGQRSGSYGYTF
TGTGCCAGCAGCCCGGGACAAAGATCGGGAAGCTATGGCTACACCTTC
>TRBD2|TRBV5-1|-|TRBJ2-3
CASSPFLAGGPDTQYF
TGCGCCAGCAGCCCCTTCCTAGCGGGGGGGCCAGATACGCAGTATTTT
>TRBD1|TRBV9|-|TRBJ1-5
CASSPGGQSNQPQHF
TGTGCCAGCAGCCCAGGGGGGCAGAGCAATCAGCCCCAGCATTTT
>-|TRBV18|once|TRBJ1-1
CASSPLAGWNTEAFF
TGTGCCAGCTCACCATTGGCAGGGTGGAACACTGAAGCTTTCTTT
>-|TRBV5-1|-|TRBJ1-2
CASSLGVTDYGYTF
TGCGCCAGCAGCTTGGGGGTTACAGACTATGGCTACACCTTC
>-|TRBV6-1|-|TRBJ1-1
CASRQVNTEAFF
TGTGCCAGCCGACAGGTGAACACTGAAGCTTTCTTT
>-|TRBV7-2|-|TRBJ2-3
CASSGSLVGQFASTDTQYF
TGTGCCAGCAGCGGCAGCCTTGTCGGACAGTTCGCTAGCACAGATACGCAGTATTTT
>TRBD2|TRBV5-6|-|TRBJ2-2
CASSLGAGETGELFF
TGTGCCAGCAGCTTGGGCGCGGGGGAAACCGGGGAGCTGTTTTTT
>TRBD1|TRBV28|-|TRBJ1-4
CASRDRANNEKLFF
TGTGCGAGCCGGGACAGGGCTAATAATGAAAAACTGTTTTTT
>TRBD2|TRBV6-4|-|TRBJ2-1
CASSETSASYNEQFF
TGTGCCAGCAGTGAGACTAGCGCATCCTACAATGAGCAGTTCTTC